This section outlines one T cell receptor (beta chain) sequence together with its context. Its antigen is unidentified. The method was immunoSEQ multiplex PCR; TCRdb's version includes in-frame clones alone and lacks a portion of them. The table includes tens of thousands of clones, approximately 94% detected once. The data derive from a study of cytomegalovirus exposure and HLA in healthy donors. Germline V lookup: CDR1 MNHEY, CDR2 SVGAGI. The CDR3 extends over 15 amino acids. The V segment lost 2 bases and the J segment 5 bases; nucleotides outside the gene matches: 7. Broader study findings: According to a later analysis, TCR clusters from the first cohort tended to co-occur in the 90 to 150 validation repertoires. TCR sequences were mostly rare, though some public TCRs occurred in many donors.

What was sequenced was PBMCs. This TCR came from a young man in good health and CMV-seropositive. The chain has TRBV6-5 and TRBJ2-7, with TRBD2 matching over 9 bases. The CDR3 DNA reads TGTGCCAGCAGTTACCCGGGACTAGCCAGACACGAGCAGTACTTC. Amino acid sequence: CASSYPGLARHEQYF.